A selection of T cell receptor beta chains follows, all from one sample in a study of Graves' ophthalmopathy and Graves' hyperthyroidism. TCRdb re-called the multiplex PCR reads through MiXCR, storing one row per CDR3 protein. Of hundreds of thousands of distinct CDR3 sequences in the sample, roughly 40% were seen once. The specimen was peripheral blood. These receptor sequences come from an adult man with Graves' ophthalmopathy. Both conserved end residues are part of each CDR3. A D gene is named only where the DNA matches it firmly. Clone size is stated in some rows and not others, as once, few, many or a class when expanded.

clone_size,j_call,d_call,v_call,cdr3_nt,cdr3_aa
once,TRBJ2-7,TRBD2,TRBV20-1,TGCAGTGCTAGGGCCGGGACTAGTGTCATATACGAGCAGTACTTC,CSARAGTSVIYEQYF
.,TRBJ2-5,.,TRBV25-1,TGTGCCAGCAGCGCTGCAGGGGTAGTGGAGACCCAGTACTTC,CASSAAGVVETQYF
few,TRBJ1-5,TRBD1,TRBV19,TGTGCCAGTAGTTCGGGACAGACCAATCAGCCCCAGCATTTT,CASSSGQTNQPQHF
few,TRBJ2-7,.,TRBV2,TGTGCCAGCAGTGACCCGACTAGTCCCTCCTACGAGCAGTACTTC,CASSDPTSPSYEQYF
.,TRBJ1-3,.,TRBV19,TGTGCCAGTAGTATGACAAACCGGGCTCGGAACACCATATATTTT,CASSMTNRARNTIYF
few,TRBJ2-7,.,TRBV5-5,TGTGCCAGCAGCGCCCGGGCCGGGGGCTACGAGCAGTACTTC,CASSARAGGYEQYF
.,TRBJ2-1,TRBD1,TRBV6-5,TGTGCCATCAGTGGACCGGGACAGGGGTTAGGTGAGCAGTTCTTC,CAISGPGQGLGEQFF
.,TRBJ2-7,TRBD2,TRBV10-3,TGTGCCATCAGTGGTCATAGTAGCGGGAGCTCCTGCGAGCAGTACTTC,CAISGHSSGSSCEQYF
few,TRBJ1-5,.,TRBV28,TGTGCCAGCAGTTTAAAGGCGGGACAGCATTTT,CASSLKAGQHF
.,TRBJ1-5,.,TRBV7-4,TGTGCCAGCTCATCGATACAGGGAGATCAGCCCCAGCATTTT,CASSSIQGDQPQHF
.,TRBJ2-6,TRBD1,TRBV12-3/TRBV12-4,TGTGCCAGCAGTTTCCGGGACAGGGGAACTGGGGCCAACGTCCTGACTTTC,CASSFRDRGTGANVLTF
.,TRBJ1-5,TRBD1,TRBV6-1,TGTGCCACCTGGGGACAGCGCTACAATCAGCCCCAGCATTTT,CATWGQRYNQPQHF
few,TRBJ1-1,TRBD1,TRBV10-3,TGTGCCAGCATCTCGCAGGGGGCTGAAGCTTTCTTT,CASISQGAEAFF
.,TRBJ1-6,.,TRBV29-1,TGCAGCGTGGCAGGGACTAGCGGGCGAAATTCACCCCTCCACTTT,CSVAGTSGRNSPLHF
.,TRBJ2-3,.,TRBV20-1,TGCAGTGCTAGTAATAGCCCAACTAGCACAGATACGCAGTATTTT,CSASNSPTSTDTQYF
few,TRBJ1-1,.,TRBV2,TGTGCCAGCAGTGAGGGGGGGCTCACTGAAGCTTTCTTT,CASSEGGLTEAFF
.,TRBJ2-1,.,TRBV29-1,TGCAGCGCTTACAGGGCCTACAATGAGCAGTTCTTC,CSAYRAYNEQFF
.,TRBJ2-3,.,TRBV25-1,TGTGCCAGCACCCCGGACGGGTACACAGATACGCAGTATTTT,CASTPDGYTDTQYF
many,TRBJ2-5,.,TRBV10-2,TGCGCCAGCAGAGTGGCTGCGGGGACGGAGACCCAGTACTTC,CASRVAAGTETQYF
once,TRBJ1-1,.,TRBV25-1,TGTGCTAGACGACAGAACACTGAAGCTTTCTTT,CARRQNTEAFF
.,TRBJ1-5,.,TRBV2,TGTGCCAGCAGTTCGCCTGGGCTGCCCCAGCATTTT,CASSSPGLPQHF
.,TRBJ2-5,.,TRBV2,TGTGCCAGCAGTGCCGGCGGAGCCCAAGAGACCCAGTACTTC,CASSAGGAQETQYF
few,TRBJ2-2,.,TRBV9,TGTGCCAGCAGCGTAGACGCCAACCCCACCGGGGAGCTGTTTTTT,CASSVDANPTGELFF
.,TRBJ1-5,.,TRBV24-1,TGTGCCAGCTCACCAGTGGGGGCGACGAATCAGCCCCAGCATTTT,CASSPVGATNQPQHF
many,TRBJ1-5,TRBD1,TRBV2,TGTGCCAGCAGGGAACAGGGGCACCGGAATCAGCCCCAGCATTTT,CASREQGHRNQPQHF
many,TRBJ1-3,TRBD1,TRBV7-8,TGTGCCAGCAGCATGGGGACAGGGGTCTCTGGAAACACCATATATTTT,CASSMGTGVSGNTIYF
few,TRBJ1-5,.,TRBV10-2,TGTGCCAGCAACAGCCGCAATCAGCCCCAGCATTTT,CASNSRNQPQHF
many,TRBJ2-7,TRBD2,TRBV15,TGTGCCACCAGCGCCGGGACTAGCGGTTCTTACGAGCAGTACTTC,CATSAGTSGSYEQYF
many,TRBJ2-6,.,TRBV7-9,TGTGCCAGCAGCTTTGCCGTGGTGGGGGCCTCTGGGGCCAACGTCCTGACTTTC,CASSFAVVGASGANVLTF
few,TRBJ2-5,.,TRBV9,TGTGCCAGCAGCCCGAGCCAGCTGGGGGGAGAGACCCAGTACTTC,CASSPSQLGGETQYF
many,TRBJ2-5,.,TRBV20-1,TGCAGTGCAGACCGGGCGGTTCAAGAGACCCAGTACTTC,CSADRAVQETQYF
.,TRBJ2-5,TRBD2,TRBV9,TGTGCCAACTCTCTAGCGGGGCAAGAGACCCAGTACTTC,CANSLAGQETQYF
few,TRBJ2-2,TRBD1,TRBV7-9,TGTGCCAGCAGCGCCAACAGGGGGCATGAGGATCTAACCGGGGAGCTGTTTTTT,CASSANRGHEDLTGELFF
.,TRBJ2-2,TRBD2,TRBV7-9,TGTGCCAGCAGTCCCCTAGCGGGAGTTTGGACCGGGGAGCTGTTTTTT,CASSPLAGVWTGELFF
once,TRBJ1-4,.,TRBV25-1,TGTGCCAGCAGTGTTATCGGGGAAAAACTGTTTTTT,CASSVIGEKLFF
.,TRBJ1-2,.,TRBV15,TGTGCCACCAGCTGGGCAGGGCAGGGTTATGGCTACACCTTC,CATSWAGQGYGYTF
.,TRBJ2-5,TRBD1,TRBV7-6,TGTGCCAGCAGTCATGACAGGGGTTCGCGGTTGCAAGAGACCCAGTACTTC,CASSHDRGSRLQETQYF
.,TRBJ2-6,.,TRBV6-4,TGTGCCAGCAGTGAACCGACAGAAGCGACAGACTCTGGGGCCAACGTCCTGACTTTC,CASSEPTEATDSGANVLTF
once,TRBJ2-5,.,TRBV20-1,TGCAGTGCTATAGATCGTCGTGAGACCCAGTACTTC,CSAIDRRETQYF
.,TRBJ2-2,.,TRBV25-1,TGTGCCAGGTCGAACACCGGGGAGCTGTTTTTT,CARSNTGELFF
many,TRBJ1-5,.,TRBV2,TGTGCCAGCAGTGCTTCGGAGAATAGCAATCAGCCCCAGCATTTT,CASSASENSNQPQHF
.,TRBJ2-5,.,TRBV10-3,TGTGCCAGCAGCCCAGAGGCGGGAAAGTACCAAGAGACCCAGTACTTC,CASSPEAGKYQETQYF
.,TRBJ1-2,TRBD1,TRBV7-9,TGTGCCAGCAGCTTCTCCGGGACAGGGTCTCATGGCTACACCTTC,CASSFSGTGSHGYTF
.,TRBJ2-1,TRBD2,TRBV7-2,TGTGCCAGCAGCTCCCAGGGAGGGAAGCCCAATGAGCAGTTCTTC,CASSSQGGKPNEQFF
many,TRBJ1-2,.,TRBV7-9,TGTGCCAGCAGCTTAAAACCGGACGGCGGCTACACCTTC,CASSLKPDGGYTF
many,TRBJ1-6,.,TRBV11-2,TGTGCCAGCAGCTTACGGCGGGATTCACCCCTCCACTTT,CASSLRRDSPLHF
.,TRBJ2-7,.,TRBV7-2,TGCGCCAGCAGCCCCTCGGACAGTGTCTACGAGCAGTACTTC,CASSPSDSVYEQYF
.,TRBJ2-6,.,TRBV25-1,TGTGCCAACACGTCTGGGGCCAACGTCCTGACTTTC,CANTSGANVLTF
many,TRBJ1-6,.,TRBV7-9,TGTGCCAGCAGCCTCCCTATCGGGTATTCACCCCTCCACTTT,CASSLPIGYSPLHF
once,TRBJ2-5,TRBD1,TRBV6-1,TGTGCCAGCAGTTACGGACAGGGGATTCAAGAGACCCAGTACTTC,CASSYGQGIQETQYF
.,TRBJ1-2,TRBD1,TRBV6-1,TGTGCCAGTAAAGGGACAGGGGCCGACTATGGCTACACCTTC,CASKGTGADYGYTF
.,TRBJ1-3,TRBD1,TRBV10-3,TGTGCCATCAGAACAGGGGGGGACACCATATATTTT,CAIRTGGDTIYF
.,TRBJ1-5,.,TRBV19,TGTGCCAGTAGTATAGGGGCAGGGTACAGCAATCAGCCCCAGCATTTT,CASSIGAGYSNQPQHF
.,TRBJ2-5,TRBD2,TRBV6-5,TGTGCCAGTCGGGGGGCTAGCGGGGGGGAGACCCAGTACTTC,CASRGASGGETQYF
many,TRBJ1-2,.,TRBV19,TGTGCCAGTAGCCAGAACTATGGCTACACCTTC,CASSQNYGYTF
.,TRBJ2-7,.,TRBV14,TGTGCGAGCAGCCTGGACAGTGGGGGAGTATACGAGCAGTACTTC,CASSLDSGGVYEQYF
.,TRBJ2-2,.,TRBV11-2,TGTGCCAGCAGCTCTACGATGACCGGGGAGCTGTTTTTT,CASSSTMTGELFF
.,TRBJ1-5,.,TRBV2,TGTGCCAGCAGTGAAGCAGGCTGGGGGAGCAATCAGCCCCAGCATTTT,CASSEAGWGSNQPQHF
.,TRBJ1-5,TRBD1,TRBV7-9,TGTGCCAGCAGCTCCGGACAGGGGGATTATAGCAATCAGCCCCAGCATTTT,CASSSGQGDYSNQPQHF
many,TRBJ1-3,.,TRBV9,TGTGCCAGCAGTGTCGAGGGCTCTGGAAACACCATATATTTT,CASSVEGSGNTIYF